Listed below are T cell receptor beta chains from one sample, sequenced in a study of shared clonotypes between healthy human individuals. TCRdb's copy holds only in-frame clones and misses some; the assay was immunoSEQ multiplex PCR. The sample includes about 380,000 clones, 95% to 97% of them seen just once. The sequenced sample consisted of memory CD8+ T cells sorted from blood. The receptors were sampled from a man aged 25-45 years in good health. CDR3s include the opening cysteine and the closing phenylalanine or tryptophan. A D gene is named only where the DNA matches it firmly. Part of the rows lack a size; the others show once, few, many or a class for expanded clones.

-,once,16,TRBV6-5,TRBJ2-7,CASSYPGQQSSYEQYF,TGTGCCAGCAGTTATCCCGGACAGCAGAGCTCCTACGAGCAGTACTTC
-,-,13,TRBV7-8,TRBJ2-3,CASSFLGTDTQYF,TGTGCCAGCAGCTTCCTAGGCACAGATACGCAGTATTTT
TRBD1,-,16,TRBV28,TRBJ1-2,CASSSPTAGRGRDYTF,TGTGCCAGCAGTTCCCCCACAGCAGGGAGGGGGCGCGACTACACCTTC
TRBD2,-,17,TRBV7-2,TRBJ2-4,CASSLRRLAGGVNIQYF,TGTGCCAGCAGCTTAAGGCGACTAGCGGGAGGGGTAAACATTCAGTACTTC
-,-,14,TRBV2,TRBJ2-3,CASSDNVRTDTQYF,TGTGCCAGCAGTGATAATGTCCGCACAGATACGCAGTATTTT
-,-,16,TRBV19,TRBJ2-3,CASSNGAGSITDTQYF,TGTGCCAGTAGTAACGGGGCCGGGAGTATAACAGATACGCAGTATTTT
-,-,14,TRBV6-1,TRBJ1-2,CASRAGGSNYGYTF,TGTGCCAGCCGTGCTGGGGGGTCAAACTATGGCTACACCTTC
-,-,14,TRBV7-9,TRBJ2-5,CASSLGGLQETQYF,TGTGCCAGCAGCTTAGGGGGTCTCCAAGAGACCCAGTACTTC
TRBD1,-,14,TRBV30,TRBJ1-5,CAWGTGTSNQPQHF,TGTGCCTGGGGGACAGGGACTAGCAATCAGCCCCAGCATTTT
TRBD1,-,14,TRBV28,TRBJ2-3,CASSSRGQTDTQYF,TGTGCCAGCAGTAGCAGGGGGCAGACAGATACGCAGTATTTT
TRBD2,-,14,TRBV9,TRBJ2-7,CASSVGLAGVEQYF,TGTGCCAGCAGCGTAGGCCTAGCGGGAGTTGAGCAGTACTTC
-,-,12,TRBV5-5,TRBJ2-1,CASSLGPREQFF,TGTGCCAGCAGCTTGGGACCGCGTGAGCAGTTCTTC
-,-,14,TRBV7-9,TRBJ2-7,CASSLVELSYEQYF,TGTGCCAGCAGCTTAGTGGAGCTTTCCTACGAGCAGTACTTC
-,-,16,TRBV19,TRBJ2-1,CASSARQAGGSGEQFF,TGTGCCAGTAGTGCTCGACAGGCAGGCGGGAGCGGTGAGCAGTTCTTC
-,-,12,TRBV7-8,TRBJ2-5,CASSLGLKTQYF,TGTGCCAGCAGCCTCGGCCTGAAGACCCAGTACTTC
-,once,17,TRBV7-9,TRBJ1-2,CASRSRDPETQAYGYTF,TGTGCCAGCAGGAGCCGGGACCCAGAAACTCAAGCTTATGGCTACACCTTC
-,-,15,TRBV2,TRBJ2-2,CASSEIGGFGGELFF,TGTGCCAGCAGTGAAATTGGGGGATTCGGCGGGGAGCTGTTTTTT
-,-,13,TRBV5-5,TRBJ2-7,CASSLGHSYEQYF,TGTGCCAGCAGCTTGGGACACTCCTACGAGCAGTACTTC
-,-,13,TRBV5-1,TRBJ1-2,CASSLQGEDGYTF,TGCGCCAGCAGCCTGCAGGGAGAGGATGGCTACACCTTC
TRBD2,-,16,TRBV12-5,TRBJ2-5,CASAPGLAGAMETQYF,TGTGCTAGTGCCCCCGGACTAGCGGGAGCGATGGAGACCCAGTACTTC
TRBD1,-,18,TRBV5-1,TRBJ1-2,CASSLARDRDGWYYGYTF,TGCGCCAGCAGCTTGGCCCGGGACAGGGATGGCTGGTACTATGGCTACACCTTC
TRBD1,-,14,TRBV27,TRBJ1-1,CASSETGGAVWAFF,TGTGCCAGCAGTGAAACAGGGGGCGCGGTATGGGCTTTCTTT
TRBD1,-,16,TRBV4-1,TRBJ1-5,CASSQEWDRFNQPQHF,TGCGCCAGCAGCCAAGAGTGGGACAGATTCAATCAGCCCCAGCATTTT
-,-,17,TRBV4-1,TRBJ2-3,CASSQVGTPLSTDTQYF,TGCGCCAGCAGCCAAGTGGGGACACCTTTATCCACAGATACGCAGTATTTT
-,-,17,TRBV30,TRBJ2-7,CAWSVGRSWDKGYEQYF,TGTGCCTGGAGTGTAGGCCGTTCGTGGGACAAGGGTTACGAGCAGTACTTC
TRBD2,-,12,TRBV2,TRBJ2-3,CASRLAGDTQYF,TGTGCCAGCAGACTAGCGGGAGATACGCAGTATTTT
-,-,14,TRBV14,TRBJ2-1,CASSQAGAYNEQFF,TGTGCCAGCAGCCAAGCGGGAGCTTACAATGAGCAGTTCTTC
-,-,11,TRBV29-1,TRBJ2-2,CSVLPGGELFF,TGCAGCGTTCTACCCGGCGGGGAGCTGTTTTTT
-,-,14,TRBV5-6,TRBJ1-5,CASSLGRRNRPQHF,TGTGCCAGCAGCTTGGGGCGGCGCAATCGGCCCCAGCATTTT
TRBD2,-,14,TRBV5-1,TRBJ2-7,CASSATSGYYEQYF,TGCGCCAGCAGCGCGACTAGCGGGTACTACGAGCAGTACTTC
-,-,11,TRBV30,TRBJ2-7,CAWSPLFEQYF,TGTGCCTGGAGTCCCCTTTTCGAGCAGTACTTC
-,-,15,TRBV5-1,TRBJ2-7,CASSLGLLGPYEQYF,TGCGCCAGCAGCTTGGGCCTACTAGGGCCCTACGAGCAGTACTTC
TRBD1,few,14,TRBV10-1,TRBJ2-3,CASSDRDRGNTQYF,TGCGCCAGCAGCGACCGGGACAGGGGGAATACGCAGTATTTT
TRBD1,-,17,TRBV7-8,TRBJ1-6,CASSLVQGGSYNSPLHF,TGTGCCAGCAGCTTAGTGCAGGGGGGCTCCTATAATTCACCCCTCCACTTT
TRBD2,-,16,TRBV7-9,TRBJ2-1,CASSLDGSGSYNEQFF,TGTGCCAGCAGCTTAGATGGTAGCGGGAGCTACAATGAGCAGTTCTTC
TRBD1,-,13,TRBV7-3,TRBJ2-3,CASSRDRGDTQYF,TGTGCCAGCTCACGGGACAGGGGAGATACGCAGTATTTT
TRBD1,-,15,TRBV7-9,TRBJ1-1,CASSGRTGVRTEAFF,TGTGCCAGCAGCGGACGGACAGGAGTTCGAACTGAAGCTTTCTTT
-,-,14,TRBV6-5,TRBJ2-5,CASSPRDSGETQYF,TGTGCCAGCAGCCCCAGGGACAGCGGGGAGACCCAGTACTTC
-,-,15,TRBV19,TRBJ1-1,CASGLGGRGNTEAFF,TGTGCCAGTGGTTTGGGGGGCAGGGGGAACACTGAAGCTTTCTTT
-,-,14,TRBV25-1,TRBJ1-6,CASSLTGLHSPLHF,TGTGCCAGCAGCCTCACAGGGCTGCATTCACCCCTCCACTTT
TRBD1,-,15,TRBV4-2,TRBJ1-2,CASSQDPGQVYGYTF,TGTGCCAGCAGCCAAGATCCCGGACAGGTTTATGGCTACACCTTC
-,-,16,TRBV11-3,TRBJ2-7,CASSLGSGQKVYEQYF,TGTGCCAGCAGCTTAGGTTCTGGACAAAAAGTGTACGAGCAGTACTTC
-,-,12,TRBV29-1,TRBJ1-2,CSTSRGPDGYTF,TGCAGCACCTCCCGGGGGCCTGATGGCTACACCTTC
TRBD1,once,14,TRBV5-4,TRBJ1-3,CASSSGGAGNTIYF,TGTGCCAGCAGCTCAGGGGGTGCGGGAAACACCATATATTTT
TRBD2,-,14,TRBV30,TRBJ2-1,CAWSELAGATEQFF,TGTGCCTGGAGTGAATTGGCGGGAGCGACTGAGCAGTTCTTC
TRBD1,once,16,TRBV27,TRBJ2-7,CASSARGQSASYEQYF,TGTGCCAGCAGTGCACGGGGACAGAGTGCCTCCTACGAGCAGTACTTC
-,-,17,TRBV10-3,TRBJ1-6,CAISESGISTYNSPLHF,TGTGCCATCAGTGAGTCTGGGATTTCGACCTATAATTCACCCCTCCACTTT
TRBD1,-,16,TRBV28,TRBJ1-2,CASKPGGQGVGYGYTF,TGTGCCAGCAAGCCCGGGGGCCAGGGGGTAGGCTATGGCTACACCTTC
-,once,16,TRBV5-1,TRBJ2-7,CASSLTIGQTSYEQYF,TGCGCCAGCAGCTTGACCATAGGCCAAACGAGCTACGAGCAGTACTTC
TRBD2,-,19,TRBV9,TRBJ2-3,CASSVGGLGSGRRLDTQYF,TGTGCCAGCAGCGTAGGGGGGCTTGGTAGCGGGAGACGGTTAGATACGCAGTATTTT
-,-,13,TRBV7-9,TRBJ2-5,CASSLESQETQYF,TGTGCCAGCAGCTTAGAAAGTCAGGAGACCCAGTACTTC
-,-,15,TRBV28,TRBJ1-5,CASSLFGGSGQPQHF,TGTGCCAGCAGTTTATTCGGAGGGAGCGGTCAGCCCCAGCATTTT
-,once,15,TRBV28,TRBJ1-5,CASTPTGGSNQPQHF,TGTGCCAGCACCCCGACAGGAGGTAGCAATCAGCCCCAGCATTTT
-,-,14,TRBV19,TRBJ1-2,CASSVRDTNYGYTF,TGTGCCAGTAGTGTCAGGGACACTAACTATGGCTACACCTTC
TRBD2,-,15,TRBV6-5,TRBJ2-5,CASRRLAGERGTQYF,TGTGCCAGCAGAAGACTAGCGGGAGAGAGGGGGACCCAGTACTTC
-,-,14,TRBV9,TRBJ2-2,CASSVLRERGELFF,TGTGCCAGCAGCGTTTTGAGGGAACGCGGGGAGCTGTTTTTT
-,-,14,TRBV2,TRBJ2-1,CASRETYDLNEQFF,TGTGCCAGCAGGGAGACTTACGACCTTAATGAGCAGTTCTTC